The clone carrying this TCR beta chain has a handful of counts. Its specificity is unknown. The data stem from a study of T cell repertoires in cytomegalovirus infection. Findings and limits, study-wide: There were carriers of CMV plus the relevant HLA, and cumulative public TCR beta family frequency identified them.

The CDR3 is 17 amino acids. After removal of 1 base from V and 4 bases from J, the junction contained 11 bases not matched to a gene. The germline CDR1 and CDR2 sequences are LNHNV and YYDKDF (reference sequence). TCRdb itself ran the reads through MiXCR, one entry per CDR3 protein. The table has approximately 200,000 distinct CDR3 sequences, roughly 23% seen once. The TCR sequence derives from a human donor in good health (CMV status not recorded). Some clones in this sample may be carry-over from other donors' samples. The sequencing input was CD8+ T cells from PBMCs. This chain connects TRBV15 to TRBJ2-3; 7 bases are shared with TRBD2. The CDR3 nucleotides are TGTGCCACCAGCAGAGCGGCTACGAGCGGGGATTCAGATACGCAGTATTTT. Translation: CATSRAATSGDSDTQYF.